The entry below gives a single T cell receptor (beta chain) sequence along with its context. Its antigen is still unknown. The sample is drawn from a study of CD8 T cells in Susac syndrome. Study-wide results and limits: Clonal expansion involving Susac CD8+ cells peaked in TEMRA cells and active patients.

V was shortened by 5 bases and J by 8 bases, with 13 bases between the two germline ends. The V gene's germline CDR1 is SEHNR and CDR2 FQNEAQ (reference sequence). CDR3 size: 13 residues. With random hexamers, reverse transcription was performed on about 0.5 to 1 ug of RNA. TCR beta CDR3 was amplified by immunoSEQ covering 54 Vbeta and 13 Jbeta. Each CDR3 protein is one row after TCRdb ran MiXCR on the immunoSEQ multiplex PCR reads. The profile shows tens of thousands of distinct CDR3 sequences, 95% of them singletons. The sample was CD8+ T cells from PBMCs. The receptor comes from a human donor with Susac syndrome. This rearrangement joins TRBV7-9 to TRBJ2-1; TRBD1 or TRBD2 may be the D gene (5 bases each). DNA of the CDR3: TGTGCCAGCAGCGATAGAGGGGCTTATGAGCAGTTCTTC. Translating gives CASSDRGAYEQFF.